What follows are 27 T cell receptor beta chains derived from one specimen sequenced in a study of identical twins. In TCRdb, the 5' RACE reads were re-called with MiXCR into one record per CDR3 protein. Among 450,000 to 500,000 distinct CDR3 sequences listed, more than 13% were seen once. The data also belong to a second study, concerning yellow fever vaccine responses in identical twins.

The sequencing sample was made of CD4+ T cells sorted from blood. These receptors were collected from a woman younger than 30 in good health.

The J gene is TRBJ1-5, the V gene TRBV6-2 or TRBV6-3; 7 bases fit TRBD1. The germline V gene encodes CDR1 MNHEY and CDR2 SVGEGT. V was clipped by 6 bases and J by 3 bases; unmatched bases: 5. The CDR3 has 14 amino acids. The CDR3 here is CASREGTVNQPQHF. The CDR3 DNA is TGTGCCAGCAGGGAGGGGACAGTCAATCAGCCCCAGCATTTT.

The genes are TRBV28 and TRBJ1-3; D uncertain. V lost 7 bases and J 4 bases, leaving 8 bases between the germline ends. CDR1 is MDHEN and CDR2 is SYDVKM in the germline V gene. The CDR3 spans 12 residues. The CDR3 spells CASNTNGNTIYF. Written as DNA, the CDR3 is TGTGCCAGCAACACAAACGGAAACACCATATATTTT.

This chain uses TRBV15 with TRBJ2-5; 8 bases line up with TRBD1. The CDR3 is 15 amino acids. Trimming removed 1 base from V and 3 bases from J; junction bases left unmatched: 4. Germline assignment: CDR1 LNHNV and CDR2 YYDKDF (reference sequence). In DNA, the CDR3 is TGTGCCACCAGCAGAGCGGGACAGGCTGAAGAGACCCAGTACTTC. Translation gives CATSRAGQAEETQYF.

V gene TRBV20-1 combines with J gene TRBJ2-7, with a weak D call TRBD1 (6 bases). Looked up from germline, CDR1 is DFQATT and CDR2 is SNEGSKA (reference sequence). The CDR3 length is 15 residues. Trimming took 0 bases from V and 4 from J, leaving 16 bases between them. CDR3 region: CSARDRTDSNYEQYF. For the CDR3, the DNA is TGCAGTGCTAGAGATAGGACAGACTCAAATTACGAGCAGTACTTC.

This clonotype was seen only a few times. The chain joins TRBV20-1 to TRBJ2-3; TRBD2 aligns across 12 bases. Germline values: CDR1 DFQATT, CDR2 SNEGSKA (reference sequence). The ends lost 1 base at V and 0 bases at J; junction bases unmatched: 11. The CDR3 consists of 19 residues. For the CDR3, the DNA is TGCAGTGCTAGAGGCCCTAGCGGGGGGGGTCCTATAAGCACAGATACGCAGTATTTT. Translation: CSARGPSGGGPISTDTQYF.

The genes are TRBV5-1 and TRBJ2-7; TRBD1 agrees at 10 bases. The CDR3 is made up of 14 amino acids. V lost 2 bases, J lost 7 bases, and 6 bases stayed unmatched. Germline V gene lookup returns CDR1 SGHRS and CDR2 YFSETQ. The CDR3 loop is CASSFLTGGLEQYF. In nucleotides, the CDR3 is TGCGCCAGCAGCTTTTTGACAGGGGGCTTAGAGCAGTACTTC.

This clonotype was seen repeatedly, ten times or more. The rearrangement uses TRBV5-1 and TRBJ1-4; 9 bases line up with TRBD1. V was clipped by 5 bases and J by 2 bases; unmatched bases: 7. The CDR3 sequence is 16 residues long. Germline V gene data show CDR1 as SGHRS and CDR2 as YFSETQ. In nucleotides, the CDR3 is TGCGCCAGCAGACCCGGGACAGGGCTCACTAATGAAAAACTGTTTTTT. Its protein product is CASRPGTGLTNEKLFF.

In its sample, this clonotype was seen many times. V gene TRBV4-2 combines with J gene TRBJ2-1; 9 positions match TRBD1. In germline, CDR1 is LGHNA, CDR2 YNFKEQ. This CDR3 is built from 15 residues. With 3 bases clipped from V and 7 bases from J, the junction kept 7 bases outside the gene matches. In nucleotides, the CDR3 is TGTGCCAGCAGCCATTCCGGGACAGGGAAGAATGAGCAGTTCTTC. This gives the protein CASSHSGTGKNEQFF.

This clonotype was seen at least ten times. The chain's CDR3 is CASSYSGTGRREQYF. In nucleotides, the CDR3 is TGTGCCAGCAGCTATAGCGGGACAGGGAGGCGCGAGCAGTACTTC. The V gene is TRBV12-3 or TRBV12-4, the J gene TRBJ2-7, with D tentatively TRBD1 (9 bases). Trimming removed 6 bases at V and 6 bases at J, with 21 bases between. The CDR3 runs 15 residues.

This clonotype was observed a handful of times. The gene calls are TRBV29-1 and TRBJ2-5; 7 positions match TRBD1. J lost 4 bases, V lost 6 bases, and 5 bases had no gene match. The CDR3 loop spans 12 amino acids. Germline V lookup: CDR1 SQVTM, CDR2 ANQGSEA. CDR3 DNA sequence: TGCAGCGTGACAGGGTCCAGAGAGACCCAGTACTTC. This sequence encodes CSVTGSRETQYF.

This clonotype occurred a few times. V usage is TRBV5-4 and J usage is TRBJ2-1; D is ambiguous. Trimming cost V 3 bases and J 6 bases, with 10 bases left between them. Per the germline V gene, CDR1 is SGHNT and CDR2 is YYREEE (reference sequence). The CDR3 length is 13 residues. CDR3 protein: CASSSPIPNEQFF. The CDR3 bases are TGTGCCAGCAGCTCCCCCATCCCCAATGAGCAGTTCTTC. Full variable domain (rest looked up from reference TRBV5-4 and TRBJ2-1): ETGVTQSPTHLIKTRGQQVTLRCSSQSGHNTVSWYQQALGQGPQFIFQYYREEENGRGNFPPRFSGLQFPNYSSELNVNALELDDSALYLCASSSPIPNEQFFGPGTRLTVL.

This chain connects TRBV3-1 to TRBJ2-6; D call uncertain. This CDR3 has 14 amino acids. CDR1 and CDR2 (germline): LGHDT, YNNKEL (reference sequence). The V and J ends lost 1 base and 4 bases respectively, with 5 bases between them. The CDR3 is CASSQAIGANVLTF. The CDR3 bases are TGTGCCAGCAGCCAAGCCATCGGGGCCAACGTCCTGACTTTC.

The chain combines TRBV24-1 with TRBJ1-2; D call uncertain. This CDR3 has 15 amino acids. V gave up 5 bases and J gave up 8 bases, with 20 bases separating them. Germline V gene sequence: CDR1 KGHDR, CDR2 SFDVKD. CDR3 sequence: CATSATGLGLEGYTF. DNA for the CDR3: TGTGCCACCAGTGCCACTGGATTGGGATTAGAGGGCTACACCTTC.

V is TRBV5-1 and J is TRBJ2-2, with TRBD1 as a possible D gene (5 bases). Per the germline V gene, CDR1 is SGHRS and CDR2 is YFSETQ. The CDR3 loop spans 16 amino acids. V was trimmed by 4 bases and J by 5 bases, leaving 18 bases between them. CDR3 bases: TGCGCCAGCAGCCCAGGTGTAGGGGTTTGGACCGGGGAGCTGTTTTTT. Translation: CASSPGVGVWTGELFF.

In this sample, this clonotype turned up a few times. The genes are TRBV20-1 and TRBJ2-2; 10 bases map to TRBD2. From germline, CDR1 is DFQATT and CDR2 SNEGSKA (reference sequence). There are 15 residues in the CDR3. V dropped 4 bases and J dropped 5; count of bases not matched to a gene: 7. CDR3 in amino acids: CSAISSGRSTGELFF. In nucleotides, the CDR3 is TGCAGTGCTATCTCTAGCGGGAGATCTACCGGGGAGCTGTTTTTT.

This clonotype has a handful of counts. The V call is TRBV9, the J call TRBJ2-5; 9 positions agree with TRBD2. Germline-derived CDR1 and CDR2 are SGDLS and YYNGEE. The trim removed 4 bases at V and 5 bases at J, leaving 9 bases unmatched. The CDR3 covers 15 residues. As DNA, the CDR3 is TGTGCCAGCAGCAGAAGTGGGCTAGCGGGGGAGACCCAGTACTTC. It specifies CASSRSGLAGETQYF.

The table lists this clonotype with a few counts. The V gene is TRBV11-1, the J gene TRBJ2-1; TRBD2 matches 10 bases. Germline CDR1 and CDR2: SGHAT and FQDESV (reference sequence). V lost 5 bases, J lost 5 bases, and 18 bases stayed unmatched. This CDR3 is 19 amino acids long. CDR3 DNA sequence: TGTGCCAGCAGCCCAAGCGTGGGACTAGCGACCCCCGACAACAATGAGCAGTTCTTC. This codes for CASSPSVGLATPDNNEQFF.

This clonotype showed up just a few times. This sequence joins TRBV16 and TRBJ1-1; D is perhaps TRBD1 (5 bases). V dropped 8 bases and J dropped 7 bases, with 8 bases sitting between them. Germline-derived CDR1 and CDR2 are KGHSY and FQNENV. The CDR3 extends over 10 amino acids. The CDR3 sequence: CASRQGEAFF. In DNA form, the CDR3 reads TGTGCCAGCCGGCAGGGTGAAGCTTTCTTT.

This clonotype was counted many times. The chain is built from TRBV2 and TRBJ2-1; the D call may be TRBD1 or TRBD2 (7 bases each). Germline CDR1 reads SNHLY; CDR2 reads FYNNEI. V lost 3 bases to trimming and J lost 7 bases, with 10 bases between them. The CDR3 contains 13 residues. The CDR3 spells CASSDQGGNEQFF. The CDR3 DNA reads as TGTGCCAGCAGTGATCAGGGGGGGAATGAGCAGTTCTTC.

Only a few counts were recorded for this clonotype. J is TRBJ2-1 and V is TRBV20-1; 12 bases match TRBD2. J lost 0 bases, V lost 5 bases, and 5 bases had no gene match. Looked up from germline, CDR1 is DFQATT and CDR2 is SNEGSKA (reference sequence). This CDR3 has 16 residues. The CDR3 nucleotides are TGCAGTGCTCCGGCGACTAGCGGGAGCTCCTACAATGAGCAGTTCTTC. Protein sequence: CSAPATSGSSYNEQFF.

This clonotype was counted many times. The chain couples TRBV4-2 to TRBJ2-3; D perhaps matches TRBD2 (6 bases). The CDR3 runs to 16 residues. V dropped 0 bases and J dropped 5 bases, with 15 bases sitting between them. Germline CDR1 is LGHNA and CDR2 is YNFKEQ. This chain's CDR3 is CASSQDGTPTRDTQYF. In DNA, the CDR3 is TGTGCCAGCAGCCAAGATGGGACTCCAACCAGAGATACGCAGTATTTT.

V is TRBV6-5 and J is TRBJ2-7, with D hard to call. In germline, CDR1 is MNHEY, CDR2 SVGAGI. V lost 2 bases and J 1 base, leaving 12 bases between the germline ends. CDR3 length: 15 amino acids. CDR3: CASSYNPTASYEQYF. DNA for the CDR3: TGTGCCAGCAGTTACAACCCGACGGCTTCCTACGAGCAGTACTTC.

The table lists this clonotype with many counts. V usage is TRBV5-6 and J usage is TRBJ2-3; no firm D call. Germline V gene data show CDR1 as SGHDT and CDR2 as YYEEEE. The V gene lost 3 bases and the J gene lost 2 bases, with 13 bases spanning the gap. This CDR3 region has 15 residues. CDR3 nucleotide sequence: TGTGCCAGCAGCTCCCGAAGTAGGATCACAGATACGCAGTATTTT. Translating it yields CASSSRSRITDTQYF.

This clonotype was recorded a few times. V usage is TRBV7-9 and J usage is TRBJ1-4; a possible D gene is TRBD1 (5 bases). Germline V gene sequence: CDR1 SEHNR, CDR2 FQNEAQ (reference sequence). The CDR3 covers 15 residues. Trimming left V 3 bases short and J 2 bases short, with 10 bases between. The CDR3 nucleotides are TGTGCCAGCAGCTTGGGGGACCGCACTAATGAAAAACTGTTTTTT. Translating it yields CASSLGDRTNEKLFF.

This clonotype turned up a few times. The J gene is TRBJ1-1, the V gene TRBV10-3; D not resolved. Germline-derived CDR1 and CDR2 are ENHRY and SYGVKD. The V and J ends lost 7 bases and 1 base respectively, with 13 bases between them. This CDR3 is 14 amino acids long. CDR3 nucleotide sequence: TGTGCCATCACCATGGACTTAGGGAACACTGAAGCTTTCTTT. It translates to CAITMDLGNTEAFF.

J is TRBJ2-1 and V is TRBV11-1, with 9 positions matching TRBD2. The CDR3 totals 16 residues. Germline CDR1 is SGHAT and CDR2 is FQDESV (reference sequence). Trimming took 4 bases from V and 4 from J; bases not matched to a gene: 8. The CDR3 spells CASSSMTSGPYNEQFF. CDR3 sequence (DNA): TGTGCCAGCAGCTCCATGACTAGCGGCCCATACAATGAGCAGTTCTTC.

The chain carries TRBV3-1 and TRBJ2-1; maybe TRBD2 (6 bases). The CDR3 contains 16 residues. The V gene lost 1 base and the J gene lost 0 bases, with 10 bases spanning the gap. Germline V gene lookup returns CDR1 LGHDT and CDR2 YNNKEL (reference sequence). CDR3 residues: CASSQVPGSSYNEQFF. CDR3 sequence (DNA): TGTGCCAGCAGCCAAGTACCCGGGAGCTCCTACAATGAGCAGTTCTTC.